This T cell receptor beta chain is drawn from a study of cytotoxic CD8 clonotypes in ibrutinib-treated CLL. Looking at the study overall: The subjects consisted of roughly ten relapsed/refractory and some 14 treatment-naive individuals, with roughly 17 IGHV unmutated.

Study observations and caveats: Baseline clonality was higher than in age-matched healthy donors and moved in step with circulating CD8+ T-cell counts. Among the clonotypes, public ones were uncommon and contracted or held stable on treatment.

As for this clone: The antigen remains undetermined.

A 1 in 200,000 to 1 in 1 million T cell depth was the sequencing target. This table comes from immunoSEQ multiplex PCR, and its TCRdb copy is limited to in-frame clones, with some not included. The sample yields some 290,000 clones, more than 65% seen once. Trimming cost V 5 bases and J 5 bases, with 13 bases left between them. This CDR3 spans 14 amino acids. Germline V gene lookup returns CDR1 MNHEY and CDR2 SVGAGI. The chain carries TRBV6-5 and TRBJ2-1; D is ambiguous. This clonotype was sampled from a human donor with chronic lymphocytic leukemia. Here the sequenced sample was PBMCs, taken before ibrutinib treatment. The CDR3 region has the DNA TGTGCCAGCAGTCGCCAGTCCTACGACAATGAGCAGTTCTTC. As protein: CASSRQSYDNEQFF.